The 8 T cell receptor beta chains below were found in one sample sequenced in a study of long-term antiretroviral therapy in people with HIV. Researchers report immunoSEQ v3.0 was run at survey level. Repertoires were generated with immunoSEQ multiplex PCR, while TCRdb's copy carries only in-frame clones and drops some. Of 13,000 or so clones listed, 60% to 80% are singletons. The material was unsorted PBMCs, obtained 1.3 years after starting antiretroviral therapy. The receptors come from a woman younger than 30 with HIV.

The chain has TRBV6-1 and TRBJ2-5; no firm D call. Germline V gene sequence: CDR1 MNHNS, CDR2 SASEGT. V shed 2 bases and J shed 5 bases, with 15 bases lying between them. This CDR3 spans 15 amino acids. The CDR3 protein is CASSEKRIGPETQYF. DNA for the CDR3: TGTGCCAGCAGTGAAAAAAGAATAGGGCCGGAGACCCAGTACTTC.

The chain combines TRBV5-4 with TRBJ2-7, with a weak D call TRBD2 (7 bases). From germline, CDR1 is SGHNT and CDR2 YYREEE (reference sequence). The CDR3 spans 15 residues. V was cut by 4 bases and J by 3 bases, with 17 bases left in between. CDR3 in DNA: TGTGCCAGCAGCCCCGGGGGGCTGGGCGACTACGAGCAGTACTTC. Translation gives CASSPGGLGDYEQYF.

This rearrangement joins TRBV7-2 to TRBJ2-7; 11 bases agree with TRBD2. CDR1 and CDR2 (germline): SGHTA, FQGNSA. V shed 0 bases and J 0 bases; nucleotides not matched to a gene: 4. The CDR3 runs to 17 residues. The DNA for the CDR3 is TGTGCCAGCAGCTTAGCCCCGCTAGCGGGGGGCTCCTACGAGCAGTACTTC. Its protein product is CASSLAPLAGGSYEQYF.

A single count supports this clone. The J gene is TRBJ1-5, the V gene TRBV28, with 11 nucleotides matching TRBD1. The CDR3 length is 18 residues. CDR1 and CDR2 from the germline V gene are MDHEN and SYDVKM. V lost 4 bases and J lost 3; bases outside the gene matches: 11. The CDR3 region has the DNA TGTGCCAGCAGTTGGGACAGGGGGAGTTGGAAGGCCAATCAGCCCCAGCATTTT. This encodes CASSWDRGSWKANQPQHF.

The rearrangement links TRBV9 to TRBJ2-1; D possibly corresponds to TRBD2 (6 bases). The CDR3 loop spans 14 amino acids. Per the germline V gene, CDR1 is SGDLS and CDR2 is YYNGEE. Deletions cut 4 bases from V and 5 bases from J, with 13 bases between. The CDR3 DNA sequence: TGTGCCAGCAGCTCTTGGGACTCTCACAATGAGCAGTTCTTC. Its translation is CASSSWDSHNEQFF.

This clone came up a few times. V usage is TRBV4-1 and J usage is TRBJ2-7, with D hard to call. V gave up 5 bases and J gave up 5 bases, with 19 bases separating them. This CDR3 spans 15 amino acids. The germline V gene encodes CDR1 MGHRA and CDR2 YSYEKL. The CDR3 reads CASSSGGSPVNEQYF. The CDR3 DNA reads as TGCGCCAGCAGCTCGGGCGGATCCCCTGTCAACGAGCAGTACTTC.

This clone was detected only a few times. This CDR3 reads CASSESWGELFF. CDR3 DNA sequence: TGCGCCAGCAGTGAGTCTTGGGGGGAGCTGTTTTTT. The chain carries TRBV10-2 and TRBJ2-2; D call uncertain. Germline assignment: CDR1 WSHSY and CDR2 SAAADI. The CDR3 covers 12 residues. Between the trimmed V and J ends, which lost 0 bases and 8 bases, there was a span of 4 bases.

This chain connects TRBV11-2 to TRBJ2-5; D is unresolved. The germline V gene has CDR1 SGHAT and CDR2 FQNNGV. V lost 2 bases and J lost 1, with 5 bases in between. The CDR3 sequence is 13 residues long. The CDR3: CASSLWVQETQYF. The CDR3 nucleotides read TGTGCCAGCAGCTTATGGGTCCAAGAGACCCAGTACTTC.